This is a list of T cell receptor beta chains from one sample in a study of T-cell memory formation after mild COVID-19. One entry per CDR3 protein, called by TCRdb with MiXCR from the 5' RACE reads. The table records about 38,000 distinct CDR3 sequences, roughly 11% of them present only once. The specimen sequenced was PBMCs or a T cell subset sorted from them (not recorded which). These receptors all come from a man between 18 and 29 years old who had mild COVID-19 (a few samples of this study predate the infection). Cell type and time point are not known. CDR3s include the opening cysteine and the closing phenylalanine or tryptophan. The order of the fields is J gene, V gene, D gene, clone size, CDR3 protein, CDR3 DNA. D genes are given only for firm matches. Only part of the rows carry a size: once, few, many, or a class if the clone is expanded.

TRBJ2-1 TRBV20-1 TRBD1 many CSATLLARDRESYNEQFF TGCAGTGCTACCCTATTAGCTCGGGACAGAGAAAGCTACAATGAGCAGTTCTTC
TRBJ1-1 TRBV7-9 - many CASSPQAYTEAFF TGTGCCAGCAGCCCACAGGCCTACACTGAAGCTTTCTTT
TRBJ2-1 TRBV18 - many CASSPDRDNEQFF TGTGCCAGCTCACCTGACAGAGACAATGAGCAGTTCTTC
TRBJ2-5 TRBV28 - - CASSPRLQETQYF TGTGCCAGCAGTCCACGGCTACAAGAGACCCAGTACTTC
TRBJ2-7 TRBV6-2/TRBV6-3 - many CASSSQVGYEQYF TGTGCCAGCAGCTCCCAGGTTGGCTACGAGCAGTACTTC
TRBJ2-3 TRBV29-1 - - CSVEQGTDTQYF TGCAGCGTTGAACAGGGCACAGATACGCAGTATTTT
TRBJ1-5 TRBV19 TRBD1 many CASSGTGFQPQHF TGTGCCAGTTCCGGGACAGGGTTTCAGCCCCAGCATTTT
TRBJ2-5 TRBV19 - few CASSRDQRETQYF TGTGCCAGTAGTAGGGACCAGCGAGAGACCCAGTACTTC
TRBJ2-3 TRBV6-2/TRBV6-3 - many CASSYSGGGASDTQYF TGTGCCAGCAGTTACTCGGGCGGGGGCGCCTCAGATACGCAGTATTTT
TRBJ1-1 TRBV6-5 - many CASSRRFGGETFF TGTGCCAGCAGCCGGAGGTTCGGAGGGGAGACTTTCTTT
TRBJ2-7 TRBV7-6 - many CASSLAGLEQYF TGTGCCAGCAGCTTAGCGGGACTCGAGCAGTACTTC
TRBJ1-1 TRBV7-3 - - CASSLMGMNTEAFF TGTGCCAGCAGCTTAATGGGAATGAACACTGAAGCTTTCTTT
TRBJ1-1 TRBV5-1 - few CASRPTANTEAFF TGCGCCAGCAGACCTACAGCGAACACTGAAGCTTTCTTT
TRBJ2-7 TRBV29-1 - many CSVGDTSYEQYF TGCAGCGTTGGGGATACATCCTACGAGCAGTACTTC
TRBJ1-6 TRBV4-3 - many CASSKDSPRVYNSPLHF TGCGCCAGCAGCAAGGACAGCCCCAGGGTCTATAATTCACCCCTCCACTTT
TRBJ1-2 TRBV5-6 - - CASSSTGDAYGGYTF TGTGCCAGCAGCAGTACCGGGGACGCCTATGGGGGCTACACCTTC
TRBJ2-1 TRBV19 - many CASSIGFYNEQFF TGTGCCAGTAGTATCGGATTTTACAATGAGCAGTTCTTC
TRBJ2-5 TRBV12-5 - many CASGLPHQTQYF TGTGCTAGTGGTTTGCCCCACCAGACCCAGTACTTC
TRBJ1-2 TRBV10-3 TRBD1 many CAANPGQGGDGYTF TGTGCCGCAAATCCGGGACAGGGGGGGGATGGCTACACCTTC
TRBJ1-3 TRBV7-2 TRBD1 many CASSPGTGGRSGNTIYF TGTGCCAGCAGCCCTGGGACAGGGGGTCGCTCTGGAAACACCATATATTTT
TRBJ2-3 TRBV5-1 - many CASSSRDSTDTQYF TGCGCCAGCAGCAGCCGGGACAGCACAGATACGCAGTATTTT
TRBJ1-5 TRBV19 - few CASSPDPILSQHF TGTGCCAGTAGCCCAGACCCCATCTTGTCCCAGCATTTT
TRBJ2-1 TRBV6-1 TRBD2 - CASLAGGSSYNEQFF TGTGCCAGCCTAGCGGGGGGGAGCTCCTACAATGAGCAGTTCTTC
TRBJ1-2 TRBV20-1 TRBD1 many CSALGQGYGYTF TGCAGTGCCTTGGGACAGGGTTATGGCTACACCTTC
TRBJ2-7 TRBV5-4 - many CASSLGVSAGEQYF TGTGCCAGCAGCTTGGGGGTCTCCGCGGGGGAGCAGTACTTC
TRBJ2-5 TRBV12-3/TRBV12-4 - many CASSLPTTQETQYF TGTGCCAGCAGTTTACCGACAACGCAAGAGACCCAGTACTTC
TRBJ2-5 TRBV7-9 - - CASSPRVGEVQETQYF TGTGCCAGCAGCCCTCGGGTCGGGGAGGTACAAGAGACCCAGTACTTC
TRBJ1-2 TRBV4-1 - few CASSRDPGNYGYTF TGCGCCAGCAGCCGAGATCCGGGCAACTATGGCTACACCTTC
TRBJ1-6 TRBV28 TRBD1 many CATSLTGTGLNSPLHF TGTGCCACCAGCTTGACCGGGACAGGCCTCAATTCACCCCTCCACTTT
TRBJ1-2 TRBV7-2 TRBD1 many CASSFRTGVEYGYTF TGTGCCAGCAGCTTCCGGACAGGGGTGGAGTATGGCTACACCTTC
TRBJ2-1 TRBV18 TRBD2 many CASSPPAPGGARNEQFF TGTGCCAGCTCACCACCTGCCCCGGGGGGGGCTAGGAATGAGCAGTTCTTC
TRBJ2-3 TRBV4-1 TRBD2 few CASSQDSGGAWDTQYF TGCGCCAGCAGCCAAGATAGCGGGGGGGCCTGGGATACGCAGTATTTT
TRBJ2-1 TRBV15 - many CATSPSGWNEQFF TGTGCCACCAGCCCTTCCGGGTGGAATGAGCAGTTCTTC
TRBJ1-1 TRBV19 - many CASSISDLREAFF TGTGCCAGTAGTATCAGCGACTTGAGGGAAGCTTTCTTT
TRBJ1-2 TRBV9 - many CASSVGTRSYGYTF TGTGCCAGCAGCGTAGGAACCAGATCTTATGGCTACACCTTC
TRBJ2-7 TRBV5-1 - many CASSGRTYEQYF TGCGCCAGCAGCGGACGGACTTACGAGCAGTACTTC
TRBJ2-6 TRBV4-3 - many CASSQESSSGANVLTF TGCGCCAGCAGCCAAGAGAGTAGCTCTGGGGCCAACGTCCTGACTTTC